The 22 T cell receptor beta chains listed next were all sequenced from one sample in a study of control samples from healthy donors and cancer patients. The table came from immunoSEQ multiplex PCR; TCRdb's copy has only in-frame clones and leaves some out. This table holds 150,000 or so clones, roughly 93% found once. Sequenced sample: blood. These receptors were obtained from a man aged 18 to 29 in good health.

The chain has TRBV7-2 and TRBJ2-3; D is ambiguous. CDR3 size: 11 residues. Germline CDR1 and CDR2: SGHTA and FQGNSA. V lost 8 bases and J 8 bases, leaving 11 bases between the germline ends. In nucleotides, the CDR3 is TGTGCCAGCCTCCAGTCCGGTACGCAGTATTTT. Translated: CASLQSGTQYF.

The chain joins TRBV27 to TRBJ1-2, with D hard to call. CDR1 and CDR2 from the germline V gene are MNHEY and SMNVEV (reference sequence). The CDR3 totals 15 residues. V gave up 7 bases and J gave up 5 bases, with 20 bases separating them. The CDR3 loop is CASIPRAGINYGYTF. For the CDR3, the DNA is TGTGCCAGCATCCCCCGAGCGGGGATTAATTATGGCTACACCTTC.

The CDR3 nucleotides are TGTGCCAGCAGCTTCTCCGGAGCGGACTATGGCTACACCTTC. This gives the protein CASSFSGADYGYTF. The chain recombines TRBV7-2 with TRBJ1-2; D remains ambiguous. V lost 3 bases and J 3 bases, leaving 11 bases between the germline ends. The CDR3 has 14 amino acids. CDR1 is SGHTA and CDR2 is FQGNSA in the germline V gene.

The V and J genes are TRBV19 and TRBJ1-6, with 7 nucleotides matching TRBD1. This CDR3 spans 14 amino acids. CDR1 is LNHDA and CDR2 is SQIVND in the germline V gene (reference sequence). Trimming took 3 bases from V and 10 from J; bases not matched to a gene: 6. In DNA form, the CDR3 reads TGTGCCAGTAGTATGAAACAGGGGATATCACCCCTCCACTTT. As protein: CASSMKQGISPLHF.

The rearrangement uses TRBV6-4 and TRBJ1-2, with D hard to call. With 4 bases removed from V and 4 bases from J, the gap between germline ends came to 13 bases. Germline CDR1 reads MRHNA; CDR2 reads SNTAGT. The CDR3 extends over 14 amino acids. This CDR3 is CASSVGVRGYGYTF. The CDR3 DNA sequence: TGTGCCAGCAGTGTCGGGGTGAGAGGCTATGGCTACACCTTC.

The chain links TRBV7-9 to TRBJ2-3, with D possibly being TRBD2 (5 bases). Germline V gene sequence: CDR1 SEHNR, CDR2 FQNEAQ (reference sequence). The CDR3 is made up of 12 amino acids. Between the trimmed V and J ends, which lost 5 bases and 6 bases, there was a span of 9 bases. The CDR3 bases are TGTGCCAGCAGCCGGGGTGCGGATACGCAGTATTTT. It specifies CASSRGADTQYF.

This chain uses TRBV29-1 with TRBJ1-1, with 8 positions matching TRBD1. After removal of 4 bases from V and 5 bases from J, the junction contained 6 bases not matched to a gene. The germline V gene encodes CDR1 SQVTM and CDR2 ANQGSEA. The CDR3 is 13 amino acids. The chain's CDR3 is CSVVDRAGTEAFF. The DNA of the CDR3 is TGCAGCGTTGTGGACAGGGCGGGAACTGAAGCTTTCTTT.

The V call is TRBV13, the J call TRBJ2-7; no reliable D call. Trimming stripped 3 bases from V and 0 bases from J, with 6 bases between. The CDR3 runs to 13 residues. The V gene's germline CDR1 is PRHDT and CDR2 FYEKMQ (reference sequence). CDR3 in DNA: TGTGCCAGCAGCTTGGGCTACTCCTACGAGCAGTACTTC. This encodes CASSLGYSYEQYF.

The rearrangement joins TRBV15 to TRBJ2-2, with a tentative D call TRBD1 (6 bases). CDR3 length equals 14 residues. In germline, CDR1 is LNHNV, CDR2 YYDKDF (reference sequence). Trimming cost V 2 bases and J 6 bases, with 10 bases left between them. The CDR3 bases are TGTGCCACCAGCAGATACAGGGTATCCGGGGAGCTGTTTTTT. Translated, it gives CATSRYRVSGELFF.

The chain carries TRBV5-6 and TRBJ2-7; D gene unclear. V was pared by 4 bases and J by 3 bases, with 11 bases between. The CDR3 sequence is 13 residues long. Germline CDR1 reads SGHDT; CDR2 reads YYEEEE. CDR3 in DNA: TGTGCCAGCAGCCTAGGACGTATCTACGAGCAGTACTTC. Protein: CASSLGRIYEQYF.

This rearrangement joins TRBV18 to TRBJ1-1, with D possibly TRBD1 on 6 matching bases. Trimming took off 3 bases at V and 13 bases at J, with 18 bases between the two ends. CDR1 is KGHSH, CDR2 LQKENI, per germline. The CDR3 runs to 13 residues. CDR3 sequence (DNA): TGTGCCAGCTCACCCCTGGGGGAACAGGGAGGTTTCTTT. Translation: CASSPLGEQGGFF. The full variable domain, with the rest looked up from reference TRBV18 and TRBJ1-1, is NAGVMQNPRHLVRRRGQEARLRCSPMKGHSHVYWYRQLPEEGLKFMVYLQKENIIDESGMPKERFSAEFPKEGPSILRIQQVVRGDSAAYFCASSPLGEQGGFFGQGTRLTVV.

The V call is TRBV19, the J call TRBJ2-7, with D possibly matching TRBD1 (5 bases). Per the germline V gene, CDR1 is LNHDA and CDR2 is SQIVND (reference sequence). This CDR3 has 15 amino acids. The V gene lost 5 bases and the J gene lost 3 bases, with 17 bases spanning the gap. For the CDR3, the DNA is TGTGCCAGTAGTCGCGGATGGGGCTCCGGCTACGAGCAGTACTTC. Translation: CASSRGWGSGYEQYF.

This clone was detected once. The chain employs TRBV27 and TRBJ2-7, with a possible D match to TRBD1 (6 bases). This CDR3 has 13 residues. Trimming shortened V by 6 bases and J by 2 bases, and 11 bases separated the two germline ends. CDR1 is MNHEY and CDR2 is SMNVEV in the germline V gene (reference sequence). CDR3: CASSKQGPYEQYF. The CDR3 nucleotides read TGTGCCAGCAGCAAACAGGGACCCTACGAGCAGTACTTC.

This chain uses TRBV7-3 with TRBJ2-2, with a possible D match to TRBD2 (7 bases). Germline V lookup: CDR1 SGHTA, CDR2 FQGTGA. This CDR3 is built from 15 residues. Trimming shortened V by 0 bases and J by 7 bases, and 12 bases separated the two germline ends. The CDR3 DNA sequence: TGTGCCAGCAGCTTAACCAGGGGAGGGCACGGGGAGCTGTTTTTT. This encodes CASSLTRGGHGELFF.

The rearrangement links TRBV30 to TRBJ2-3, with 12 bases aligning to TRBD2. Germline V gene sequence: CDR1 GTSNPN, CDR2 SVGIG (reference sequence). The CDR3 length is 12 residues. Losses at the gene ends were 2 bases for V and 14 bases for J; bases not matched to a gene: 5. The CDR3 region has the DNA TGTGCCTGGAGTCGACTAGCGGGAGATGGGTATTTT. This sequence encodes CAWSRLAGDGYF.

The V gene is TRBV5-1, the J gene TRBJ2-3; the D gene is possibly TRBD1 (5 bases). The CDR3 sequence is 16 residues long. Germline CDR1 and CDR2: SGHRS and YFSETQ. Trimming pared 0 bases from V and 3 bases from J, leaving 14 bases between. The CDR3: CASSLEGRGGTDTQYF. The CDR3 DNA follows: TGCGCCAGCAGCTTGGAAGGTAGGGGTGGGACAGATACGCAGTATTTT.

The J gene is TRBJ1-2, the V gene TRBV6-2 or TRBV6-3; 7 bases match TRBD1. This CDR3 region has 15 residues. Germline CDR1 is MNHEY and CDR2 is SVGEGT. With V trimmed by 5 bases and J by 1 base, 7 bases remained unmatched. In nucleotides, the CDR3 is TGTGCCAGCAGTGGCGGGGACAGTTTTAACTATGGCTACACCTTC. Its protein is CASSGGDSFNYGYTF.

The rearrangement uses TRBV15 and TRBJ1-6; no firm D call. Germline V gene sequence: CDR1 LNHNV, CDR2 YYDKDF (reference sequence). The CDR3 has 13 residues. Trimming removed 0 bases at V and 10 bases at J, with 7 bases between. The DNA of the CDR3 is TGTGCCACCAGCAGAGATCTGGGATCACCCCTCCACTTT. This sequence encodes CATSRDLGSPLHF.

This chain connects TRBV4-1 to TRBJ2-6, with 7 bases fitting TRBD1. Germline-derived CDR1 and CDR2 are MGHRA and YSYEKL. Trimming took 4 bases from V and 0 from J; bases not matched to a gene: 9. The CDR3 consists of 18 residues. CDR3: CASSPRTGTSSGANVLTF. The CDR3 region has the DNA TGCGCCAGCAGCCCCAGGACAGGAACAAGCTCTGGGGCCAACGTCCTGACTTTC.

The chain has TRBV10-3 and TRBJ2-7, with TRBD1 as a possible D gene (6 bases). Germline V gene lookup returns CDR1 ENHRY and CDR2 SYGVKD. V was cut by 6 bases and J by 9 bases, with 24 bases left in between. The CDR3 totals 15 residues. CDR3: CAISQLLPGPGVQYF. CDR3 DNA: TGTGCCATCAGCCAACTCCTCCCGGGGCCAGGGGTGCAGTACTTC.

This chain links TRBV4-2 with TRBJ2-2, with a possible D match to TRBD2 (6 bases). Per the germline V gene, CDR1 is LGHNA and CDR2 is YNFKEQ. The CDR3 extends over 15 amino acids. V was cut by 1 base and J by 4 bases, with 10 bases left in between. This chain's CDR3 is CASSQVGGGTGELFF. As DNA, the CDR3 is TGTGCCAGCAGCCAAGTGGGGGGTGGCACCGGGGAGCTGTTTTTT.

The chain employs TRBV5-6 and TRBJ1-2; possible D gene TRBD1, 5 bases. V was clipped by 2 bases and J by 7 bases, with 12 bases between them. Germline V gene data show CDR1 as SGHDT and CDR2 as YYEEEE. There are 13 residues in the CDR3. The CDR3 sequence: CASSFPRESGYTF. The CDR3, as DNA: TGTGCCAGCAGCTTCCCCAGGGAGAGTGGCTACACCTTC.